These 18 T cell receptor beta chains were all obtained from the same sample, sequenced in a study of T-cell reconstitution after alpha-beta-depleted transplantation in children. Library preparation (for TCRbeta) was performed with unique molecular identifiers. Each CDR3 protein is one row after TCRdb ran MiXCR on the PCR reads. The sample lists 150,000 to 200,000 distinct CDR3 sequences, roughly 6% seen once, with about 4.3% in the top ten. The starting material was PBMCs, obtained before TCRalphabeta/CD19-depleted stem cell transplant. The receptors here all came from a girl under three years old with combined immunodeficiency, due to receive a stem cell transplant.

This clonotype was detected many times. This chain uses TRBV12-3 or TRBV12-4 with TRBJ2-3; D might be TRBD2 (5 bases). The CDR3 sequence is 16 residues long. V shed 4 bases and J shed 5 bases, with 19 bases lying between them. The CDR3 sequence is CASSSGWAGREDTQYF. For the CDR3, the DNA is TGTGCCAGCAGTTCTGGTTGGGCCGGACGGGAAGATACGCAGTATTTT.

The table lists this clonotype with many counts. The V gene is TRBV29-1, the J gene TRBJ2-5; 9 bases agree with TRBD2. The germline V gene encodes CDR1 SQVTM and CDR2 ANQGSEA. The CDR3 extends over 16 amino acids. V was clipped by 3 bases and J by 4 bases; unmatched bases: 12. In nucleotides, the CDR3 is TGCAGCGTTGAGGGGGTCGGTAGCGGGAGCGGAGAGACCCAGTACTTC. It translates to CSVEGVGSGSGETQYF.

This clonotype was seen at least ten times. The rearrangement uses TRBV20-1 and TRBJ2-7; possibly TRBD2 for D (5 bases). V lost 0 bases and J lost 3, with 15 bases in between. The CDR3 runs 15 residues. The V gene's germline CDR1 is DFQATT and CDR2 SNEGSKA (reference sequence). This CDR3 reads CSARDLGGPDYEQYF. Here the CDR3 DNA reads TGCAGTGCTAGAGATCTCGGAGGTCCCGACTACGAGCAGTACTTC.

This clonotype came up many times. The J gene is TRBJ1-1, the V gene TRBV29-1; D not certain. V was clipped by 6 bases and J by 0 bases, with 11 bases between them. Germline CDR1 is SQVTM and CDR2 is ANQGSEA. CDR3 length: 13 amino acids. The CDR3 region is CSVPKGLNTEAFF. The CDR3 nucleotides read TGCAGCGTGCCGAAGGGTCTGAACACTGAAGCTTTCTTT.

This clonotype appeared many times. DNA of the CDR3: TGTGCCAGCAGCGTAGGAGGGGCAGGGGGCGCGGGCAACACTGAAGCTTTCTTT. Residues: CASSVGGAGGAGNTEAFF. The rearrangement joins TRBV9 to TRBJ1-1; 8 nucleotides match TRBD1. Unmatched junction bases numbered 12, after V lost 0 bases and J lost 2 bases. Germline V gene lookup returns CDR1 SGDLS and CDR2 YYNGEE. The CDR3 sequence is 18 residues long.

This clonotype was counted many times. CDR3 in DNA: TGCAGCGTGCGAACGGGGTATAGGCCCTACGAGCAGTACTTC. Translated: CSVRTGYRPYEQYF. The chain uses TRBV29-1 and TRBJ2-7, with D possibly matching TRBD2 (5 bases). The CDR3 is 14 residues long. Germline V CDR1 and CDR2: SQVTM, ANQGSEA. The ends were cut back, 6 bases at V and 2 bases at J, with 17 bases in the middle.

This chain connects TRBV7-2 to TRBJ2-1; D might be TRBD1 or TRBD2, each matching 6 bases. Trimming shortened V by 2 bases and J by 8 bases, and 16 bases separated the two germline ends. Germline loops: CDR1 SGHTA, CDR2 FQGNSA. The CDR3 consists of 15 residues. The CDR3: CASSLSPSGGDEQFF. CDR3 coding DNA: TGTGCCAGCAGCTTATCACCGTCCGGGGGCGATGAGCAGTTCTTC.

This clonotype was seen more than once but under ten times. The genes are TRBV6-5 and TRBJ1-2; TRBD1 is a possible D gene (5 bases). Per germline, CDR1 MNHEY and CDR2 SVGAGI. Trimming stripped 4 bases from V and 5 bases from J, with 17 bases between. CDR3 length equals 15 residues. This CDR3 reads CASSWTPGRTYGYTF. The CDR3, as DNA: TGTGCCAGCAGTTGGACCCCGGGACGGACTTATGGCTACACCTTC.

This clonotype was detected ten times or more. This chain joins TRBV15 and TRBJ1-3; TRBD1 matches 8 bases. With 3 bases clipped from V and 1 base from J, the junction kept 8 bases outside the gene matches. Germline V gene sequence: CDR1 LNHNV, CDR2 YYDKDF (reference sequence). The CDR3 covers 17 residues. CDR3 sequence: CATSRIGQGISGNTIYF. The CDR3 DNA reads as TGTGCCACCAGCAGGATTGGACAGGGAATTTCTGGAAACACCATATATTTT.

Only a few counts were recorded for this clonotype. This rearrangement joins TRBV20-1 to TRBJ2-2; TRBD1 aligns across 9 bases. Germline values: CDR1 DFQATT, CDR2 SNEGSKA (reference sequence). The CDR3 consists of 17 residues. The V gene end was trimmed by 5 bases and the J gene end by 1 base; junction bases not matched to a gene: 11. The CDR3 nucleotides are TGCAGTGCTCGGACAGGGGACGTGGGGGAGAACACCGGGGAGCTGTTTTTT. This codes for CSARTGDVGENTGELFF.

At least ten counts were recorded for this clonotype. The genes are TRBV9 and TRBJ2-2; D unclear. Trimming took 0 bases from V and 3 from J, leaving 6 bases between them. This CDR3 is 14 amino acids long. Germline CDR1 reads SGDLS; CDR2 reads YYNGEE. In DNA, the CDR3 is TGTGCCAGCAGCGTAGAGGCCTACACCGGGGAGCTGTTTTTT. Its translation: CASSVEAYTGELFF.

The table lists this clonotype with many counts. J is TRBJ2-5 and V is TRBV5-5; the D is unclear. This CDR3 spans 14 amino acids. V was trimmed by 0 bases and J by 5 bases, leaving 11 bases between them. CDR1 and CDR2 from the germline V gene are SGHKS and YYEKEE (reference sequence). The CDR3 protein is CASSLGWLGETQYF. Written as DNA, the CDR3 is TGTGCCAGCAGCTTGGGATGGTTGGGGGAGACCCAGTACTTC.

This clonotype was seen ten or more times. V is TRBV2 and J is TRBJ2-7; tentatively, D is TRBD2 (5 bases). The CDR3 has 15 residues. V lost 0 bases to trimming and J lost 3 bases, with 12 bases between them. Germline CDR1 is SNHLY and CDR2 is FYNNEI. DNA for the CDR3: TGTGCCAGCAGTGAAGCCAGCGGAGCCCTCTACGAGCAGTACTTC. Amino acids: CASSEASGALYEQYF.

J is TRBJ2-5 and V is TRBV4-1; the match to TRBD2 covers 9 bases. CDR3 size: 17 residues. Losses at the gene ends were 0 bases for V and 1 base for J; bases not matched to a gene: 6. Germline assignment: CDR1 MGHRA and CDR2 YSYEKL. CDR3 in DNA: TGCGCCAGCAGCCAAGAGCGCGCGGGGGGGCTCCAAGAGACCCAGTACTTC. Protein sequence: CASSQERAGGLQETQYF.

This clonotype was counted between two and nine times. This chain joins TRBV7-9 and TRBJ1-2, with 7 bases aligning to TRBD1. Trimming removed 5 bases from V and 7 bases from J; junction bases left unmatched: 10. This CDR3 region has 14 residues. The germline V gene encodes CDR1 SEHNR and CDR2 FQNEAQ (reference sequence). The CDR3 region is CASSLGTGVGGYTF. The CDR3 coding sequence is TGTGCCAGCAGCCTTGGAACAGGGGTGGGTGGCTACACCTTC.

This clonotype was counted at least ten times. The chain is built from TRBV25-1 and TRBJ1-2; 7 nucleotides line up with TRBD1. The CDR3 loop spans 14 amino acids. J gave up 7 bases and V 3 bases, and 8 bases lay outside the gene matches. Germline V gene sequence: CDR1 MGHDK, CDR2 SYGVNS. The CDR3 coding sequence is TGTGCCAGCAGTGAGCAGGGGGTGAAAACTGGCTACACCTTC. It yields the protein CASSEQGVKTGYTF.

This clonotype was detected many times. The chain links TRBV20-1 to TRBJ2-3; D remains ambiguous. Germline V lookup: CDR1 DFQATT, CDR2 SNEGSKA (reference sequence). V lost 0 bases to trimming and J lost 3 bases, with 10 bases between them. The CDR3 has 14 amino acids. The CDR3: CSARDGVGTDTQYF. In DNA, the CDR3 is TGCAGTGCTAGAGATGGGGTGGGAACAGATACGCAGTATTTT.

The V and J genes are TRBV7-8 and TRBJ2-1, with D possibly being TRBD1 (6 bases). V lost 6 bases and J 12 bases, leaving 21 bases between the germline ends. CDR1 is SGHVS and CDR2 is FQNEAQ in the germline V gene. This CDR3 is 14 amino acids long. This CDR3 is CASSTIDRDTGQFF. In nucleotides, the CDR3 is TGTGCCAGCAGTACGATAGACCGGGACACGGGGCAGTTCTTC.